These 8 T cell receptor beta chains share one sample of origin, sequenced in a study of cytomegalovirus exposure and HLA in healthy donors. It was with 60 Vbeta and 13 Jbeta primers that the PCR ran. Method: immunoSEQ multiplex PCR; TCRdb's copy keeps in-frame clones and lacks some. The repertoire holds about 160,000 clones, with approximately 86% as singletons. The material sequenced was PBMCs. The receptors originated from a woman aged 18-29 years in good health and CMV-seronegative.

The chain carries TRBV5-1 and TRBJ2-5; 7 bases fit TRBD1. The germline V gene has CDR1 SGHRS and CDR2 YFSETQ. This CDR3 has 14 amino acids. V trimming: 4 bases; J trimming: 2 bases; junction bases outside the gene matches: 5. This CDR3 reads CASSAGTAQETQYF. The CDR3 DNA sequence: TGCGCCAGCAGCGCCGGGACAGCTCAAGAGACCCAGTACTTC.

Many counts were recorded for this clone. This chain joins TRBV6-4 and TRBJ2-3; TRBD2 aligns across 10 bases. With V trimmed by 2 bases and J by 3 bases, 5 bases remained unmatched. There are 16 residues in the CDR3. From germline, CDR1 is MRHNA and CDR2 SNTAGT. CDR3: CASSDTASGGTDTQYF. The CDR3 region has the DNA TGTGCCAGCAGTGACACAGCTAGCGGGGGAACAGATACGCAGTATTTT.

V is TRBV19 and J is TRBJ1-2; 9 nucleotides match TRBD1. V trimming: 0 bases; J trimming: 0 bases; junction bases outside the gene matches: 5. The CDR3 has 17 residues. CDR1 and CDR2 (germline): LNHDA, SQIVND (reference sequence). CDR3 DNA: TGTGCCAGTAGTATAGAGCCGGGACAGGGAACTAACTATGGCTACACCTTC. Encoded protein: CASSIEPGQGTNYGYTF.

In its sample, this clone was seen a few times. V and J are TRBV6-1 and TRBJ1-1; D uncertain. The CDR3 has 17 residues. Germline CDR1 is MNHNS and CDR2 is SASEGT. V lost 4 bases to trimming and J lost 1 base, with 19 bases between them. This CDR3 is CASSAPTGLEGNTEAFF. The CDR3 bases are TGTGCCAGCAGTGCCCCTACCGGCCTCGAGGGGAACACTGAAGCTTTCTTT.

This chain uses TRBV28 with TRBJ2-3, with 12 bases lining up with TRBD2. Germline CDR1 is MDHEN and CDR2 is SYDVKM. This CDR3 contains 17 residues. V shed 1 base and J 2 bases; nucleotides not matched to a gene: 4. CDR3 sequence (DNA): TGTGCCAGCAGTTTATTCCGACTAGCGGGAGACACAGATACGCAGTATTTT. Amino acid sequence: CASSLFRLAGDTDTQYF.

There are a few counts of this clone. The CDR3 loop is CASSESTGGFYEQYF. The CDR3 region has the DNA TGTGCCAGCAGTGAATCGACAGGTGGGTTCTACGAGCAGTACTTC. V usage is TRBV6-1 and J usage is TRBJ2-7, with D maybe TRBD1 (6 bases). The V gene's germline CDR1 is MNHNS and CDR2 SASEGT. This CDR3 comprises 15 residues. The V end lost 2 bases, the J end lost 3 bases, and 14 bases lay between the germline ends.

The V and J genes are TRBV9 and TRBJ2-7; no clear D gene. V was shortened by 2 bases and J by 2 bases, with 17 bases between the two germline ends. The germline CDR1 and CDR2 sequences are SGDLS and YYNGEE. The CDR3 loop spans 16 amino acids. CDR3: CASSVGHLAFTYEQYF. The CDR3 nucleotides are TGTGCCAGCAGCGTTGGGCACCTTGCCTTTACCTACGAGCAGTACTTC.

The chain uses TRBV2 and TRBJ1-2; TRBD1 might be the D (5 bases). The CDR3 extends over 14 amino acids. V was pared by 6 bases and J by 1 base, with 12 bases between. The V gene's germline CDR1 is SNHLY and CDR2 FYNNEI. The CDR3 region has the DNA TGTGCCAGCAGGTCTAGGGGTAATAACTATGGCTACACCTTC. Its translation is CASRSRGNNYGYTF. Complete variable domain (other parts from reference TRBV2 and TRBJ1-2): EPEVTQTPSHQVTQMGQEVILRCVPISNHLYFYWYRQILGQKVEFLVSFYNNEISEKSEIFDDQFSVERPDGSNFTLKIRSTKLEDSAMYFCASRSRGNNYGYTFGSGTRLTVV.